A single sample gave rise to the 5 T cell receptor beta chains below, sequenced in a study of beta chain features in type 1 diabetes. The whole isolated RNA underwent reverse transcription, so sequencing captured expressed TCRB transcripts. Here immunoSEQ multiplex PCR was the method, and the copy in TCRdb shows in-frame clones only, minus some. The sample records hundreds of thousands of clones, 10% to 15% being singletons. Source material: naive CD4+ T cells from blood. These TCRs come from a man younger than 35 in good health.

As concerns this clone: The same CDR3 can be traced to other DNA sequences in this sample. The rearrangement uses TRBV5-4 and TRBJ2-7; no definite D call. The germline CDR1 and CDR2 sequences are SGHNT and YYREEE (reference sequence). The ends were cut back, 3 bases at V and 2 bases at J, with 3 bases in the middle. The CDR3 has 11 residues. The CDR3, as DNA: TGTGCCAGCAGCTCCACCTACGAGCAGTACTTC. Protein sequence: CASSSTYEQYF.

CDR3 in amino acids: CSPQDYGYTF. The CDR3 DNA follows: TGCAGTCCGCAGGACTATGGCTACACCTTC. V and J are TRBV20-1 and TRBJ1-2; D gene ambiguous. The germline V gene has CDR1 DFQATT and CDR2 SNEGSKA (reference sequence). The CDR3 consists of 10 residues. V was pared by 8 bases and J by 3 bases, with 7 bases between.

This clone was seen only a few times. The V and J genes are TRBV13 and TRBJ2-1, with 8 bases aligning to TRBD1. Germline trimming cut 4 bases from V and 3 bases from J; bases unmatched to any gene: 2. Germline V gene sequence: CDR1 PRHDT, CDR2 FYEKMQ (reference sequence). The CDR3 covers 14 residues. CDR3 protein: CASSSGQVYNEQFF. The CDR3, as DNA: TGTGCCAGCAGCTCGGGACAGGTCTACAATGAGCAGTTCTTC.

The sample holds a few counts of this clone. The chain recombines TRBV5-1 with TRBJ1-6; no clear D gene. Germline V lookup: CDR1 SGHRS, CDR2 YFSETQ. This CDR3 has 13 residues. V lost 2 bases, J lost 10 bases, and 10 bases lay in between. CDR3 sequence (DNA): TGCGCCAGCAGCTTAGGTCGGGAGTCACCCCTCCACTTT. Amino acids: CASSLGRESPLHF.

Only a few counts were recorded for this clone. The genes are TRBV11-1 and TRBJ2-7; TRBD1 agrees at 7 bases. The trim removed 5 bases at V and 0 bases at J, leaving 4 bases unmatched. The CDR3 spans 14 residues. Germline V CDR1 and CDR2: SGHAT, FQDESV (reference sequence). CDR3 amino acids: CASSRQGNSYEQYF. The CDR3 DNA reads TGTGCCAGCAGCCGACAGGGAAACTCCTACGAGCAGTACTTC.